Sequencing of this TCR beta chain was carried out in a study of identifying expanded T cells in peripheral blood. Study results and caveats: Clone count variance between roughly 2-week samples rose with total template count. Differentially abundant clones: 0.95 to 1.5 between replicates, 16.4 at two to three weeks, approximately 18 at four.

Germline CDR1 and CDR2: MGHRA and YSYEKL. The trim removed 6 bases at V and 6 bases at J, leaving 5 bases unmatched. The CDR3 totals 15 residues. No infections or other immune events were documented during collection. Libraries were prepared by immunoSEQ multiplex PCR; TCRdb keeps only in-frame clonotypes and omits some of them. The sample yields about 54,000 clones, about 92% seen once. On this clone: Its cognate antigen is unknown.

The sequence came from a person aged 18-70 years in good health. This chain uses TRBV4-1 with TRBJ2-2, with 12 bases identical to TRBD2. Source material: blood. The CDR3 loop reads CASRQTSGSAGELFF. The CDR3 DNA reads as TGCGCCAGCAGGCAGACTAGCGGGAGTGCCGGGGAGCTGTTTTTT.